The entry that follows covers one T cell receptor (beta chain) sequence. What it binds is unknown. The data were obtained in a study of cytotoxic CD8 clonotypes in ibrutinib-treated CLL. Study details: The authors obtained response samples at a median of approximately 12 months of treatment, range 6 to 36.

The CDR3 extends over 15 amino acids. Germline V CDR1 and CDR2: SGDLS, YYNGEE. Trimming took off 0 bases at V and 8 bases at J, with 15 bases between the two ends. Target depth was 1 in 200,000 to 1 in 1 million T cells, about 10x per clonotype. Using immunoSEQ multiplex PCR, the repertoire was profiled, and TCRdb retains in-frame clones only, with some absent. The data show around 310,000 clones, roughly 79% seen once. Overall study findings and caveats: Stable or contracted on treatment, public clonotypes were also uncommon. Ibrutinib response saw clonality rise, and progression saw it return toward baseline.

V usage is TRBV9 and J usage is TRBJ2-1, with D possibly matching TRBD2 (5 bases). This specimen consisted of PBMCs, obtained before ibrutinib treatment. The clonotype comes from a human donor with chronic lymphocytic leukemia. The CDR3 region has the DNA TGTGCCAGCAGCGTAGCTCGAGCGGTCGTGGATGAGCAGTTCTTC. This sequence encodes CASSVARAVVDEQFF.